This T cell receptor beta chain derives from a study of siplizumab effects on memory and regulatory T cells. Points from the study as a whole: Sequences below about 10^-5 frequency were poorly captured, limiting mapping of alloreactive clones.

The CDR3 extends over 14 amino acids. The V and J ends lost 2 bases and 4 bases, in that order; junction bases with no gene match: 3. The germline V gene has CDR1 SGHNT and CDR2 YYREEE (reference sequence). A word on this clone: The antigen is unknown.

Generated by immunoSEQ multiplex PCR, the TCRdb table keeps only in-frame clones and is missing some. The data contain 9,500 to 15,000 clones, 40% to 50% of them seen just once; the ten biggest clones take up around 40%. In the mixed lymphocyte reaction, cells were cocultured for 6 days at 37°C. The TCR sequence derives from a human donor in good health; the cells came from an allogeneic mixed lymphocyte reaction. Some clones in this sample may be carry-over from other donors' samples. This chain uses TRBV5-4 with TRBJ2-7, with TRBD1 matching 10 bases. Sequenced: CFSE-low (dividing) CD8+ T cells sorted from an allogeneic mixed lymphocyte reaction. CDR3 sequence reads: CASSFGTGAYEQYF. CDR3 DNA sequence: TGTGCCAGCAGCTTTGGGACAGGGGCGTACGAGCAGTACTTC.